This section outlines one TCR beta chain sequence together with its context. Trimming left V 8 bases short and J 0 bases short, with 11 bases between. Germline V gene data show CDR1 as MNHEY and CDR2 as SMNVEV (reference sequence). This CDR3 has 13 amino acids. The sample comes from a study of blood T cell repertoires in COVID-19. The overall study: Donors in the United States, Italy and Spain gave samples during acute or convalescent COVID-19. The cDNA or gDNA used as material had been derived from T cells, B-cell-depleted T cells, or PBMCs.

Per the original data handling: Researchers report that nucleated cell counts were estimated from reference gene primer amplification. The table came from immunoSEQ multiplex PCR; TCRdb's copy has only in-frame clones and leaves some out. That table furnishes V, J and clone size, whereas the DNA furnished D and trimming. The table shows roughly 100,000 clones, with roughly 89% occurring only once. Sequencing was carried out using peripheral blood. The chain couples TRBV27 to TRBJ2-7; D ambiguous. This receptor was obtained from a human donor in a cohort sampled during active COVID-19. The CDR3 spells CASGHTSSYEQYF. CDR3 nucleotides: TGTGCCAGCGGCCACACCTCCTCCTACGAGCAGTACTTC.